This T cell receptor (beta chain) was recovered during a study of blood T cells in healthy people across ages. A J-beta primer mix and a sample-barcoded 5' primer were used in a second PCR of roughly 7 to 12 cycles. TCRdb recomputed calls from the 5' RACE reads with MiXCR, one row per CDR3 protein. Of 850,000 to 1,300,000 distinct CDR3 sequences detected, less than 50% appear once; the ten largest clones hold approximately 20%. Donors were healthy Caucasian individuals from Russia aged about 6 to 100. Each donor's blood draw was around 10 milliliters of peripheral blood. Isolation per sample recovered at least 7 million PBMCs. The CDR3 extends over 14 amino acids. V was cut by 7 bases and J by 6 bases, with 17 bases left in between. The germline V gene encodes CDR1 LNHDA and CDR2 SQIVND (reference sequence). Study findings and constraints: Diversity was higher, and naive CD4+ cells more numerous, in long-lived donors than in aged donors.

In the case of this clonotype: The antigen remains undetermined.

The receptor comes from a woman aged 55-70 years in good health. Input material: blood. The chain couples TRBV19 to TRBJ2-3, with D tentatively TRBD1 (6 bases). The CDR3 is CASKGYRVQDTQYF. CDR3 nucleotides: TGTGCCAGTAAGGGGTACAGGGTGCAGGATACGCAGTATTTT.